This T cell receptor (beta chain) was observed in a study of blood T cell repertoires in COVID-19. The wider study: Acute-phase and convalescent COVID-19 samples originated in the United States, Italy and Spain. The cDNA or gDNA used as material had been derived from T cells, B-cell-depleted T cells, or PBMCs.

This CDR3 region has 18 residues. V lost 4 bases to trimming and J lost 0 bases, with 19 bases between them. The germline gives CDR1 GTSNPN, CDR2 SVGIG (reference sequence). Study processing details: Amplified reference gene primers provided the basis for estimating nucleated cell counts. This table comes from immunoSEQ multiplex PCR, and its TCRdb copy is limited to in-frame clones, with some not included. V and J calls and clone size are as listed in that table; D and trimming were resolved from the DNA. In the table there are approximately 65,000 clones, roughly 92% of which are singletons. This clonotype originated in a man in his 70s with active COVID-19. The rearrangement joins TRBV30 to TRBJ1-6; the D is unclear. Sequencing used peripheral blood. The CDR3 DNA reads TGTGCCTGGAATCAGCCTCCCGAGCAGGTCTCCTATAATTCACCCCTCCACTTT. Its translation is CAWNQPPEQVSYNSPLHF.